This TCR beta chain came from a study of OX40 agonist ivuxolimab in advanced cancers. Study at large: The diagnoses of dose-escalation patients were hepatocellular carcinoma, melanoma, renal cell or head and neck cancer.

The CDR3 sequence is 11 residues long. Germline-derived CDR1 and CDR2 are MNHEY and SVGAGI. V was cut by 6 bases and J by 6 bases, with 8 bases left in between. The repertoire was sequenced with immunoSEQ multiplex PCR; TCRdb's copy has only in-frame clones and lacks some. Among fewer than 95,000 clones, 65% to 90% were seen once, and the ten largest hold 0.61%. Sampling times: baseline, cycle 4 day 1, cycle 7 day 1. This sequence originates from an adult with an advanced solid tumor such as melanoma, head and neck, liver or kidney cancer. The chain carries TRBV6-5 and TRBJ1-1; D remains unclear. The sequences come from CD4+ or CD8+ T cells sorted from blood, collected in a trial of the OX40 agonist ivuxolimab. CDR3 DNA sequence: TGTGCCAGCAGAGAAAGGTCTGAAGCTTTCTTT. Protein product: CASRERSEAFF.